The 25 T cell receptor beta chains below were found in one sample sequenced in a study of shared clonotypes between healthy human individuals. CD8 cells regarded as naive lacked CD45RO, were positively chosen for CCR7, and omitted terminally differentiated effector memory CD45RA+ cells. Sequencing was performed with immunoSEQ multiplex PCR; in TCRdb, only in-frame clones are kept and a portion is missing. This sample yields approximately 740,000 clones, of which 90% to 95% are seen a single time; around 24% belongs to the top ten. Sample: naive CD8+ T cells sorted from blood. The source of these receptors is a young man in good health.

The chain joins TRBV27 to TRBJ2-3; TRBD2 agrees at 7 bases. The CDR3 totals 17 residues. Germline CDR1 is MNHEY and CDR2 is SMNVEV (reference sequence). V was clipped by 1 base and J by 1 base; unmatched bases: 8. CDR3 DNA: TGTGCCAGCAGTTTATTTCCGGGACTAACTGGCACAGATACGCAGTATTTT. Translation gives CASSLFPGLTGTDTQYF.

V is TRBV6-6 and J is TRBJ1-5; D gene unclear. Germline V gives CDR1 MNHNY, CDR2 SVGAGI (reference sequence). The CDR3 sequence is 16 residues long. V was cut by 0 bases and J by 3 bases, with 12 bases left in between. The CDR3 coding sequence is TGTGCCAGCAGTTACTCGATTACGGGGATCAATCAGCCCCAGCATTTT. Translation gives CASSYSITGINQPQHF.

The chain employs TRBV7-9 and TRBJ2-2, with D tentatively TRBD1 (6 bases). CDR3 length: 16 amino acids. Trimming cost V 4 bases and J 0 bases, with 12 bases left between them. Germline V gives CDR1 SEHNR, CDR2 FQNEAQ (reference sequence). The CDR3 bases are TGTGCCAGCAGCTCCCCGGGACACGCGAACACCGGGGAGCTGTTTTTT. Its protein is CASSSPGHANTGELFF.

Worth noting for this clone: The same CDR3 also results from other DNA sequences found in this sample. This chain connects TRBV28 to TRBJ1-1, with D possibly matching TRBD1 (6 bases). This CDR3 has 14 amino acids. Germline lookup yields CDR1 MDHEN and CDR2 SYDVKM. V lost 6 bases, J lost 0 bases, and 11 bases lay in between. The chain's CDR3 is CASSPDRMNTEAFF. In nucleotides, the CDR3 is TGTGCCAGCAGCCCCGACAGGATGAACACTGAAGCTTTCTTT.

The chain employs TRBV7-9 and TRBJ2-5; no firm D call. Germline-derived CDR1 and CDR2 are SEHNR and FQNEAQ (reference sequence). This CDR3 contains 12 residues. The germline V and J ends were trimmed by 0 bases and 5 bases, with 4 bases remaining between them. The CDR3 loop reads CASSLAKETQYF. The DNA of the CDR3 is TGTGCCAGCAGCTTAGCGAAGGAGACCCAGTACTTC.

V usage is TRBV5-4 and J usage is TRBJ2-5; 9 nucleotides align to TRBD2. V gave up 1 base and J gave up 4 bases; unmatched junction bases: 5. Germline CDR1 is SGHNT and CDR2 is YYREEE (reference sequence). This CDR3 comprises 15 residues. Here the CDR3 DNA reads TGTGCCAGCAGCTTGAGCGCGGGAGGGGGAGAGACCCAGTACTTC. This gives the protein CASSLSAGGGETQYF.

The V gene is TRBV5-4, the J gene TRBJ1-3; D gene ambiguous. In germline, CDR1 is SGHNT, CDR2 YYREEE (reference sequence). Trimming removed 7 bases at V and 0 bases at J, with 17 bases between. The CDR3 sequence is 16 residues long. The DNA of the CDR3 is TGTGCCAGCCACGACCTCGGGTCCGGCTCTGGAAACACCATATATTTT. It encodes CASHDLGSGSGNTIYF.

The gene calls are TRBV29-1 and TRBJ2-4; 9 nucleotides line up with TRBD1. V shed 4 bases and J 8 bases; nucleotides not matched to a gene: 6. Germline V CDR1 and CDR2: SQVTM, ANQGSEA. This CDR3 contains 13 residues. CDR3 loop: CSVGTGDSDIQYF. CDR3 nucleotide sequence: TGCAGCGTTGGGACAGGGGATAGCGACATTCAGTACTTC.

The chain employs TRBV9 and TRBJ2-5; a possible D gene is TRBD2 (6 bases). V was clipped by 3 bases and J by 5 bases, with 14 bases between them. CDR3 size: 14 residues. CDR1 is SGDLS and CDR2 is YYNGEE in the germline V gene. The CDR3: CASSAGRMEETQYF. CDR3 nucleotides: TGTGCCAGCAGCGCGGGGAGGATGGAGGAGACCCAGTACTTC. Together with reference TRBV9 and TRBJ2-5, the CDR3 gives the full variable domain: DSGVTQTPKHLITATGQRVTLRCSPRSGDLSVYWYQQSLDQGLQFLIQYYNGEERAKGNILERFSAQQFPDLHSELNLSSLELGDSALYFCASSAGRMEETQYFGPGTRLLVL.

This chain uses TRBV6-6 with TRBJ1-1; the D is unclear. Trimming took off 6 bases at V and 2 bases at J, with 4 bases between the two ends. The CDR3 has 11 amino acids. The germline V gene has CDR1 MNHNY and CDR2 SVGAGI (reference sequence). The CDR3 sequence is CASSVNTEAFF. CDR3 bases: TGTGCCAGCAGCGTCAACACTGAAGCTTTCTTT.

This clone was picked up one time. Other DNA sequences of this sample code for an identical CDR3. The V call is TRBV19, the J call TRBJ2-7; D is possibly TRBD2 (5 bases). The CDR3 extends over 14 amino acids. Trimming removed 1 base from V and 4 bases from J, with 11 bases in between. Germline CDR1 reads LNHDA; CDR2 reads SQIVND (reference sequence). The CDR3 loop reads CASSIVGSGYEQYF. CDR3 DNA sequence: TGTGCCAGTAGTATAGTCGGAAGCGGATACGAGCAGTACTTC.

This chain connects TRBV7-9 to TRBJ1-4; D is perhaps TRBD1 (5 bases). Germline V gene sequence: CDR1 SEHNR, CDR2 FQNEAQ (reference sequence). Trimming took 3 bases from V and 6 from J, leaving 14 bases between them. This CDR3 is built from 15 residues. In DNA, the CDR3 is TGTGCCAGCAGCTTTCCCGGGACGAAAGATGAAAAACTGTTTTTT. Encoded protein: CASSFPGTKDEKLFF.

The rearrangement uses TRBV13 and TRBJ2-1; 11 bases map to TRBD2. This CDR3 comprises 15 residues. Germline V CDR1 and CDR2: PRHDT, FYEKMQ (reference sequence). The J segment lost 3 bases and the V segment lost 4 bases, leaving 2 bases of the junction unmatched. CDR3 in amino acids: CASSYGTSGYNEQFF. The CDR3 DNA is TGTGCCAGCAGCTACGGGACTAGCGGCTACAATGAGCAGTTCTTC.

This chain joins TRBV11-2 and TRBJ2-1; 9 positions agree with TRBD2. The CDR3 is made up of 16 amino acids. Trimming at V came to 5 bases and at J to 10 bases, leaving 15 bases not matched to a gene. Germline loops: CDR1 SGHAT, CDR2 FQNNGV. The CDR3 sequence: CASSIALAGIEREQFF. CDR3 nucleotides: TGTGCCAGCAGCATTGCGCTAGCGGGAATAGAACGAGAGCAGTTCTTC.

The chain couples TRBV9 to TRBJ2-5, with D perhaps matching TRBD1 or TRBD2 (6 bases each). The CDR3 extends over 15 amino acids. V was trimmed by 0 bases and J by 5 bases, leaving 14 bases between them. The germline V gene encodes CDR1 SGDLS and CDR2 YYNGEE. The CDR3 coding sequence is TGTGCCAGCAGCGTAGTTGTCGGAGGGGGGGAGACCCAGTACTTC. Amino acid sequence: CASSVVVGGGETQYF.

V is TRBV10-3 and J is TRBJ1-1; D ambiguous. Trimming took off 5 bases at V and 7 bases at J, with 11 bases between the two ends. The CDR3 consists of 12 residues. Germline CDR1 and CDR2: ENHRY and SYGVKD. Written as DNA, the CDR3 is TGTGCCATCAGTCCCCAGTCGGTTGAAGCTTTCTTT. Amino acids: CAISPQSVEAFF.

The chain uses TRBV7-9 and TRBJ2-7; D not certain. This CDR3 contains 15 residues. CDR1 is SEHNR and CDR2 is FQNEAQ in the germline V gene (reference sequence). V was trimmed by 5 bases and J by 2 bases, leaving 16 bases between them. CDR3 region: CASSTGGDQTYEQYF. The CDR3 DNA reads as TGTGCCAGCAGCACTGGCGGAGATCAAACCTACGAGCAGTACTTC.

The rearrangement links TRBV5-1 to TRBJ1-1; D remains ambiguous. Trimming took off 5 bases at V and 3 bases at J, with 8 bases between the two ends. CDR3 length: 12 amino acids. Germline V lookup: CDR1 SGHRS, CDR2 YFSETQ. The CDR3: CASSYDYTEAFF. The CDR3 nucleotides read TGCGCCAGCAGTTATGACTACACTGAAGCTTTCTTT.

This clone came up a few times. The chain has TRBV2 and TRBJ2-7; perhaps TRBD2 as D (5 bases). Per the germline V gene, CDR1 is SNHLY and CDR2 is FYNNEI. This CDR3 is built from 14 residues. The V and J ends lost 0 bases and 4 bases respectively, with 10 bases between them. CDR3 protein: CASSEAPSWYEQYF. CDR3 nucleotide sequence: TGTGCCAGCAGTGAAGCGCCTAGCTGGTACGAGCAGTACTTC. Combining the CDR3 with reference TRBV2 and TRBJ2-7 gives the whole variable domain EPEVTQTPSHQVTQMGQEVILRCVPISNHLYFYWYRQILGQKVEFLVSFYNNEISEKSEIFDDQFSVERPDGSNFTLKIRSTKLEDSAMYFCASSEAPSWYEQYFGPGTRLTVT.

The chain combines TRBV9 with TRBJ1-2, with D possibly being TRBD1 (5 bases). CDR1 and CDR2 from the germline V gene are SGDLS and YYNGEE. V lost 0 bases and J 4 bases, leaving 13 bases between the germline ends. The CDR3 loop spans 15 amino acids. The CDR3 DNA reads TGTGCCAGCAGCGTAGGTTCCCGGGACGGCTATGGCTACACCTTC. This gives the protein CASSVGSRDGYGYTF.

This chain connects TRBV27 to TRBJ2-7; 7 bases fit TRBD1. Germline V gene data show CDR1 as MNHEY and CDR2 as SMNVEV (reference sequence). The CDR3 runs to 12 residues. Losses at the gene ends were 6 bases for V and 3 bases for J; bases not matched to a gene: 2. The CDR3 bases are TGTGCCAGCAGGACAGGGTACTACGAGCAGTACTTC. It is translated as CASRTGYYEQYF.

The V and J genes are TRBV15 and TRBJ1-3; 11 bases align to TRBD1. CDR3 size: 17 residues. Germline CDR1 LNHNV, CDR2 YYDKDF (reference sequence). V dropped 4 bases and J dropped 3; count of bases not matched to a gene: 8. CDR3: CATSKTGQGVLGNTIYF. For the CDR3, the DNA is TGTGCCACCAGCAAAACGGGACAGGGGGTACTTGGAAACACCATATATTTT.

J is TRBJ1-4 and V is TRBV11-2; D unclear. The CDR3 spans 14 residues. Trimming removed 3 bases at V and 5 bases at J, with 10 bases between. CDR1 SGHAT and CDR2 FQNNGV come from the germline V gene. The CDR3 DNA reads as TGTGCCAGCAGCTTTGGACGGCAGAATGAAAAACTGTTTTTT. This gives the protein CASSFGRQNEKLFF.

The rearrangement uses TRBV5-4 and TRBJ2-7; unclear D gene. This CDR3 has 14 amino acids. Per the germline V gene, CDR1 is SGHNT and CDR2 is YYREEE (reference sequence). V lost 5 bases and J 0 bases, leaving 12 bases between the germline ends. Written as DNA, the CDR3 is TGTGCCAGCAGTCCCCAGGTCTCCTCCTACGAGCAGTACTTC. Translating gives CASSPQVSSYEQYF.

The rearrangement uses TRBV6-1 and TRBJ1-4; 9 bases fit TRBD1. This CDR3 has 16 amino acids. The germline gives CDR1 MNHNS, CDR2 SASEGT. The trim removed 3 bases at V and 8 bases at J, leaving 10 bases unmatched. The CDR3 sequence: CASSESLPGQGEKLFF. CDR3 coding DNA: TGTGCCAGCAGTGAGTCGCTCCCGGGACAGGGAGAAAAACTGTTTTTT.